The next 18 T cell receptor beta chains were all read from a single sample in a study of beta chain features in type 1 diabetes. Expressed TCRB transcripts were sequenced because the isolated RNA had all been reverse transcribed beforehand. Here immunoSEQ multiplex PCR was the method, and the copy in TCRdb shows in-frame clones only, minus some. There are roughly 310,000 clones in the sample; about 11% occur only once, and under 0.02% lies in the top ten. The sequenced sample consisted of naive CD4+ T cells from blood. The receptors originated from a woman aged 30 to 39 in good health.

The chain has TRBV28 and TRBJ2-5, with D perhaps matching TRBD2 (5 bases). Trimming cost V 6 bases and J 4 bases, with 9 bases left between them. Germline values: CDR1 MDHEN, CDR2 SYDVKM. The CDR3 covers 12 residues. The CDR3 DNA sequence: TGTGCCAGCAGAACTAGGGTAGAGACCCAGTACTTC. This gives the protein CASRTRVETQYF. The full variable domain, with the rest looked up from reference TRBV28 and TRBJ2-5, is DVKVTQSSRYLVKRTGEKVFLECVQDMDHENMFWYRQDPGLGLRLIYFSYDVKMKEKGDIPEGYSVSREKKERFSLILESASTNQTSMYLCASRTRVETQYFGPGTRLLVL.

This clone has just a few counts. The chain carries TRBV29-1 and TRBJ2-1, with TRBD2 as a possible D gene (5 bases). Germline-derived CDR1 and CDR2 are SQVTM and ANQGSEA. The CDR3 is 12 residues long. Trimming removed 2 bases from V and 9 bases from J, with 11 bases in between. CDR3 residues: CSVENPSGEQFF. CDR3 DNA sequence: TGCAGCGTTGAAAATCCCAGCGGTGAGCAGTTCTTC.

This clone showed up just a few times. The chain uses TRBV27 and TRBJ1-1; tentative D call: TRBD1 (5 bases). The CDR3 length is 14 residues. V was clipped by 1 base and J by 2 bases, with 8 bases between them. CDR1 MNHEY and CDR2 SMNVEV come from the germline V gene (reference sequence). The CDR3 sequence is CASSLWGVNTEAFF. The CDR3 DNA follows: TGTGCCAGCAGTTTATGGGGGGTTAACACTGAAGCTTTCTTT.

This clone was seen a few times. The CDR3 protein is CASSLGLADSGYNEQFF. The CDR3 DNA sequence: TGCGCCAGCAGCTTGGGGCTAGCGGATAGTGGATACAATGAGCAGTTCTTC. This sequence joins TRBV5-1 and TRBJ2-1; 7 nucleotides agree with TRBD2. This CDR3 comprises 17 residues. Per the germline V gene, CDR1 is SGHRS and CDR2 is YFSETQ. The V segment lost 0 bases and the J segment 4 bases; nucleotides outside the gene matches: 10.

Only a few counts were recorded for this clone. The chain employs TRBV2 and TRBJ2-3, with D maybe TRBD1 (5 bases). The CDR3 sequence is 14 residues long. Trimming cost V 2 bases and J 1 base, with 7 bases left between them. From germline, CDR1 is SNHLY and CDR2 FYNNEI. The CDR3 loop is CASSEQGGTDTQYF. The DNA for the CDR3 is TGTGCCAGCAGTGAACAGGGCGGCACAGATACGCAGTATTTT.

This rearrangement joins TRBV29-1 to TRBJ2-3, with 12 bases that match TRBD1. Germline V gene lookup returns CDR1 SQVTM and CDR2 ANQGSEA. The J segment lost 5 bases and the V segment lost 4 bases, leaving 1 base of the junction unmatched. This CDR3 comprises 13 residues. The CDR3 sequence is CSVGDRGRDTQYF. CDR3 DNA sequence: TGCAGCGTTGGGGACAGGGGGCGAGATACGCAGTATTTT.

This clone was observed once. The chain employs TRBV28 and TRBJ2-7; TRBD1 aligns across 7 bases. Germline CDR1 and CDR2: MDHEN and SYDVKM. The ends lost 2 bases at V and 2 bases at J; junction bases unmatched: 6. The CDR3 is 15 amino acids. The CDR3 sequence is CASSLQDRRTYEQYF. DNA of the CDR3: TGTGCCAGCAGTTTACAGGACAGGCGGACCTACGAGCAGTACTTC.

Only a few counts were recorded for this clone. The chain is built from TRBV6-5 and TRBJ2-3; TRBD2 matches 7 bases. After removal of 3 bases from V and 4 bases from J, the junction contained 7 bases not matched to a gene. The length of the CDR3 is 15 residues. CDR1 and CDR2 from the germline V gene are MNHEY and SVGAGI. The CDR3 here is CASSYGGSEADTQYF. The CDR3 nucleotides are TGTGCCAGCAGTTATGGCGGGAGTGAGGCAGATACGCAGTATTTT.

This clone was recorded a few times. V and J are TRBV18 and TRBJ2-5; 12 bases are shared with TRBD1. The germline V gene encodes CDR1 KGHSH and CDR2 LQKENI. This CDR3 comprises 16 residues. The junction had 6 bases not matched to a gene; V was cut back by 3 bases and J by 4 bases. CDR3 region: CASSPYRDRGRETQYF. DNA of the CDR3: TGTGCCAGCTCACCTTACCGGGACAGGGGGCGAGAGACCCAGTACTTC.

This clone has more than one count but fewer than ten. This chain joins TRBV29-1 and TRBJ1-1; 9 bases line up with TRBD1. The CDR3 sequence is 14 residues long. J lost 1 base, V lost 7 bases, and 7 bases had no gene match. Germline values: CDR1 SQVTM, CDR2 ANQGSEA. In DNA, the CDR3 is TGCAGCGCCAGGGGACAGGGTCGGAACACTGAAGCTTTCTTT. Protein sequence: CSARGQGRNTEAFF. Filled out from reference TRBV29-1 and TRBJ1-1, the complete variable domain reads SAVISQKPSRDICQRGTSLTIQCQVDSQVTMMFWYRQQPGQSLTLIATANQGSEATYESGFVIDKFPISRPNLTFSTLTVSNMSPEDSSIYLCSARGQGRNTEAFFGQGTRLTVV.

This chain uses TRBV7-2 with TRBJ2-7; 12 positions agree with TRBD2. The ends lost 2 bases at V and 7 bases at J; junction bases unmatched: 6. This CDR3 spans 15 amino acids. The germline CDR1 and CDR2 sequences are SGHTA and FQGNSA. CDR3 sequence: CASSLPGLAGLEQYF. The CDR3 nucleotides read TGTGCCAGCAGCTTACCGGGACTAGCGGGCCTGGAGCAGTACTTC.

The chain recombines TRBV18 with TRBJ2-7; 7 bases align to TRBD2. The CDR3 sequence is 13 residues long. V was clipped by 2 bases and J by 3 bases; unmatched bases: 1. Looked up from germline, CDR1 is KGHSH and CDR2 is LQKENI. CDR3 in DNA: TGTGCCAGCTCACCAGGGGACTACTACGAGCAGTACTTC. Amino acids: CASSPGDYYEQYF.

This clone has just a few counts. The gene calls are TRBV4-2 and TRBJ2-4; 7 positions match TRBD1. Germline V CDR1 and CDR2: LGHNA, YNFKEQ. The CDR3 contains 16 residues. With 4 bases clipped from V and 0 bases from J, the junction kept 6 bases outside the gene matches. CDR3: CASSPRTGEAKNIQYF. CDR3 DNA: TGTGCCAGCAGCCCCAGGACAGGCGAAGCCAAAAACATTCAGTACTTC.

The V and J genes are TRBV7-8 and TRBJ2-3; perhaps TRBD1 as D (5 bases). The length of the CDR3 is 16 residues. Looked up from germline, CDR1 is SGHVS and CDR2 is FQNEAQ. V was trimmed by 2 bases and J by 0 bases, leaving 12 bases between them. CDR3 sequence (DNA): TGTGCCAGCAGCTTAAGGACAATAACTAGCACAGATACGCAGTATTTT. Its translation is CASSLRTITSTDTQYF.

The chain joins TRBV5-1 to TRBJ2-5, with a possible D match to TRBD1 (6 bases). V was shortened by 4 bases and J by 2 bases, with 21 bases between the two germline ends. Germline V lookup: CDR1 SGHRS, CDR2 YFSETQ. This CDR3 contains 17 residues. DNA of the CDR3: TGCGCCAGCAGCATACTAAAGGGACATATGGATCAAGAGACCCAGTACTTC. This encodes CASSILKGHMDQETQYF.

This chain links TRBV19 with TRBJ2-1, with D unresolved. V was trimmed by 6 bases and J by 1 base, leaving 4 bases between them. Germline CDR1 and CDR2: LNHDA and SQIVND (reference sequence). This CDR3 is 12 amino acids long. DNA of the CDR3: TGTGCCAGTAGCCAATCCTACAATGAGCAGTTCTTC. Translated: CASSQSYNEQFF. Combining the CDR3 with reference TRBV19 and TRBJ2-1 gives the whole variable domain DGGITQSPKYLFRKEGQNVTLSCEQNLNHDAMYWYRQDPGQGLRLIYYSQIVNDFQKGDIAEGYSVSREKKESFPLTVTSAQKNPTAFYLCASSQSYNEQFFGPGTRLTVL.

V and J are TRBV27 and TRBJ2-7; D is possibly TRBD1 (6 bases). The CDR3 sequence is 17 residues long. The ends were cut back, 3 bases at V and 0 bases at J, with 18 bases in the middle. Looked up from germline, CDR1 is MNHEY and CDR2 is SMNVEV (reference sequence). The CDR3 DNA sequence: TGTGCCAGCAGTTTCCGAGCCCGGGACACCATCTCCTACGAGCAGTACTTC. It encodes CASSFRARDTISYEQYF.

CDR3 coding DNA: TGTGCCAGCAGACACTACTTGGGGGGGAGAACAGTGTACTTC. Protein: CASRHYLGGRTVYF. This chain connects TRBV28 to TRBJ2-7; 7 bases match TRBD2. CDR1 is MDHEN, CDR2 SYDVKM, per germline. This CDR3 region has 14 residues. V lost 6 bases and J lost 12; bases outside the gene matches: 17.